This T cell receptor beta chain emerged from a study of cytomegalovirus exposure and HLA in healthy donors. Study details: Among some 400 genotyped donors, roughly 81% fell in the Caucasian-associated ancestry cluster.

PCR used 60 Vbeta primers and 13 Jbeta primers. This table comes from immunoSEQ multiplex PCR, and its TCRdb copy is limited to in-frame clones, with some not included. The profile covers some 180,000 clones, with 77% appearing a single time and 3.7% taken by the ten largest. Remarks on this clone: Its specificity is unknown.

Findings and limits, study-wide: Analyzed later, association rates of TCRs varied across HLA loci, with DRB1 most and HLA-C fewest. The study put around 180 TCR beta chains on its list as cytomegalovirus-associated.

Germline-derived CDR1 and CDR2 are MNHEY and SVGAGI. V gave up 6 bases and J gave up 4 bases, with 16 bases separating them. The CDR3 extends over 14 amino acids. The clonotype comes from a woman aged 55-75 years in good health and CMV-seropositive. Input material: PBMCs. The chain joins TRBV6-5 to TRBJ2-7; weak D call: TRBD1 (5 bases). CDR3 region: CASRMDIQIYEQYF. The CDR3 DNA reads TGTGCCAGCAGGATGGACATTCAAATATACGAGCAGTACTTC.